Following are 2 T cell receptor beta chains from one sample sequenced in a study of post-analysis software for immune sequencing data (dated by TCRdb to the mid-2010s). These receptors' antigens are unknown. The research as a whole found: Patients showed significantly higher frequencies than controls for roughly five TRBV segments, among them TRBV5-6, TRBV5-1 and TRBV20-1.

The method was PCR. For sequencing, an Illumina HiSeq 2500 was employed. To reduce PCR and sequencing biases, unique molecular identifiers were built into the TCR beta cDNA libraries. TCRdb ran its own pipeline on the public reads, namely fastp trimming at Q25 and MiXCR clone calling, and kept in-frame beta chains. Each entry is one CDR3 protein sequence, shown with its most common DNA and genes. The table for this sample lists about 770,000 distinct CDR3 sequences; roughly 46% of them were counted only once. The ten most abundant clones make up approximately 5% of the sample. Sequenced material: blood. The receptors here all came from a girl aged 10-17 years with multiple sclerosis.

The chain combines TRBV7-9 with TRBJ2-7; 7 bases map to TRBD2. The CDR3 extends over 13 amino acids. Germline V lookup: CDR1 SEHNR, CDR2 FQNEAQ (reference sequence). Unmatched junction bases numbered 6, after V lost 4 bases and J lost 6 bases. The CDR3 protein is CASSSRTRREQYF. The DNA of the CDR3 is TGTGCCAGCAGCTCGCGGACTAGACGCGAGCAGTACTTC.

The chain recombines TRBV6-5 with TRBJ1-6; 7 positions agree with TRBD1. Germline V gene lookup returns CDR1 MNHEY and CDR2 SVGAGI. The CDR3 consists of 18 residues. J gave up 0 bases and V 2 bases, and 7 bases lay outside the gene matches. CDR3 nucleotide sequence: TGTGCCAGCAGTTACACCCCGGGACAGAGCTCCTATAATTCACCCCTCCACTTT. Residues: CASSYTPGQSSYNSPLHF.